This T cell receptor (beta chain) was sequenced for a study of regulatory T cells in long-lasting Graves disease. Study conclusions and caveats: Only a small sample size was used, which may have cut accuracy. New patients shared 950 to 1,000 public clonotypes, fewer than the roughly 2,700 shared by persistent patients. When disease was persistent, TRBV28, TRBJ1-2 and TRBJ2-5 were the favored segments.

This clonotype was counted at least ten times. Its antigen remains unknown. Germline V gene sequence: CDR1 MDHEN, CDR2 SYDVKM. This CDR3 contains 12 residues. Deletions cut 7 bases from V and 2 bases from J, with 9 bases between. CDR3 regions were amplified by Arm-PCR using iRepertoire HTBI primers to build TCR beta libraries. MiXCR, applied by TCRdb to the multiplex PCR reads, yields one record per CDR3 protein. The sample records a few hundred thousand distinct CDR3 sequences, about 20% being singletons. Time point meaning: persistent/refractory GD, antithyroid drugs over 5 years with positive TRAb. The TCR library was made from RNA extracted from PBMCs. Investigators report Graves' disease was diagnosed under American Thyroid Association guidelines.

The TCR sequence derives from a female donor with Graves disease. The sequencing used peripheral blood mononuclear cells (PBMCs), collected when the disease was refractory, from a patient treated with antithyroid drugs. The rearrangement joins TRBV28 to TRBJ2-7; the D is unclear. CDR3 amino acids: CASKNRAYEQYF. The CDR3 DNA reads TGTGCCAGCAAGAATAGAGCCTACGAGCAGTACTTC.